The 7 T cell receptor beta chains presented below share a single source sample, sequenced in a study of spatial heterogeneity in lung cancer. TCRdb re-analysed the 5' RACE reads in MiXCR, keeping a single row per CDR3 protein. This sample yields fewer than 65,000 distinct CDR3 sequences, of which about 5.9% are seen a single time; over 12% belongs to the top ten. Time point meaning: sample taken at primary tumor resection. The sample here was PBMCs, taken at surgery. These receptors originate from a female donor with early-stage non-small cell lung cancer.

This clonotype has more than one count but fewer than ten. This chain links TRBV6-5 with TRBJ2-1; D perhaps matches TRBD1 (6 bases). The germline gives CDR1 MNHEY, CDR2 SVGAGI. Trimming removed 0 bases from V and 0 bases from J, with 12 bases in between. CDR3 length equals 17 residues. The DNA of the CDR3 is TGTGCCAGCAGTTACTCGATGGGGGCGAGCTCCTACAATGAGCAGTTCTTC. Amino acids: CASSYSMGASSYNEQFF.

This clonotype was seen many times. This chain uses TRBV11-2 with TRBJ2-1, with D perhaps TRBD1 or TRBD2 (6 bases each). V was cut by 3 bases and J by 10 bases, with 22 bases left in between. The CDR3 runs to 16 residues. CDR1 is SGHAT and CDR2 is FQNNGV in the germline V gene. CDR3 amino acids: CASSFRGETSRSEQFF. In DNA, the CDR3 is TGTGCCAGCAGCTTTAGGGGGGAGACTTCCCGATCCGAGCAGTTCTTC.

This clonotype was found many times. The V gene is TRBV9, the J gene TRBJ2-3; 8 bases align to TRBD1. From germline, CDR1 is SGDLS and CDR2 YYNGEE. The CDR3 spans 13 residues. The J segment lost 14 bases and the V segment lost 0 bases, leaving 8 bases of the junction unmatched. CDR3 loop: CASSVDSGQGLYF. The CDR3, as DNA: TGTGCCAGCAGCGTAGATAGTGGACAGGGATTGTATTTT.

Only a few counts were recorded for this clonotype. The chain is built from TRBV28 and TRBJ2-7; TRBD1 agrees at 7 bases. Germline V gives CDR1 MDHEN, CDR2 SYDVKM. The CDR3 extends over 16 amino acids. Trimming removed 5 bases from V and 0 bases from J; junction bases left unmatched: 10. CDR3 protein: CASSPLQGMDSYEQYF. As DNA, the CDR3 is TGTGCCAGCAGTCCCCTACAGGGGATGGACTCCTACGAGCAGTACTTC.

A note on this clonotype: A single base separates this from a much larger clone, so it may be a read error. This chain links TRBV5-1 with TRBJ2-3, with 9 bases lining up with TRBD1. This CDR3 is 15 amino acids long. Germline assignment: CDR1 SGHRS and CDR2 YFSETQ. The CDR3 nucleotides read TGCGCCAGCAGCCCAACGGGACAGGGCACATATACGCAGTATTTT. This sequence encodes CASSPTGQGTYTQYF. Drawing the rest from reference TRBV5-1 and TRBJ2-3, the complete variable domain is KAGVTQTPRYLIKTRGQQVTLSCSPISGHRSVSWYQQTPGQGLQFLFEYFSETQRNKGNFPGRFSGRQFSNSRSEMNVSTLELGDSALYLCASSPTGQGTYTQYFGPGTRLTVL.

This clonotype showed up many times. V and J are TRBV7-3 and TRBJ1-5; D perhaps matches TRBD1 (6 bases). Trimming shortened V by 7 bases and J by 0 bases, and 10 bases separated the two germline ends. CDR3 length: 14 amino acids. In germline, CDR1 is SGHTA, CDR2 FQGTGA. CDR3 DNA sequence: TGTGCCAGCATGGGGGCAGGTAGCAATCAGCCCCAGCATTTT. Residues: CASMGAGSNQPQHF. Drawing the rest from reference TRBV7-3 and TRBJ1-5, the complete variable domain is GAGVSQTPSNKVTEKGKYVELRCDPISGHTALYWYRQSLGQGPEFLIYFQGTGAADDSGLPNDRFFAVRPEGSVSTLKIQRTERGDSAVYLCASMGAGSNQPQHFGDGTRLSIL.

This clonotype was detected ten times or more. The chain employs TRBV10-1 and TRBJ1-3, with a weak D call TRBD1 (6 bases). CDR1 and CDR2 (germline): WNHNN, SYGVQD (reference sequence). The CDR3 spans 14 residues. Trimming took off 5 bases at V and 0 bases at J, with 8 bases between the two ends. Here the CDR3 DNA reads TGCGCCAGCAGTCGGGACATCTCTGGAAACACCATATATTTT. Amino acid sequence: CASSRDISGNTIYF.